The rows below give T cell receptor beta chains drawn from one sample of a study of shared clonotypes between healthy human individuals. Data came from immunoSEQ multiplex PCR; TCRdb stores just in-frame clones and leaves some out. This sample has some 200,000 clones, with 60% to 80% found just once. Sequencing input: memory CD4+ T cells sorted from blood. The receptor source for this set is a man aged 30 to 45 in good health. CDR3s include the opening cysteine and the closing phenylalanine or tryptophan. The D gene is left open where the match is weak. Expanded clones are given a class, and other clones once, few, many or no size at all.

CASRIYQTGGNEQFF TGTGCCAGCAGGATATATCAAACAGGGGGCAATGAGCAGTTCTTC TRBJ2-1 few TRBV6-1 TRBD1
CASSESRSMFF TGTGCCAGCAGTGAGTCAAGAAGTATGTTCTTT TRBJ1-1 . TRBV6-1 .
CASSLLGTQYF TGTGCCAGCAGCCTGCTAGGGACCCAGTACTTC TRBJ2-5 . TRBV5-6 .
CASSFTGGVTGELFF TGCGCCAGCAGCTTTACGGGGGGAGTCACCGGGGAGCTGTTTTTT TRBJ2-2 . TRBV5-1 TRBD2
CASSVGGTFSIHEQYF TGTGCCAGCAGCGTAGGGGGAACTTTTAGCATCCACGAGCAGTACTTC TRBJ2-7 . TRBV9 .
CASSLGRGTGGQPQHF TGTGCCAGCAGCTTAGGGCGTGGGACAGGGGGTCAGCCCCAGCATTTT TRBJ1-5 . TRBV7-9 TRBD1
CASSPQLAGVDTQYF TGTGCCAGCAGCCCCCAGCTAGCGGGAGTTGATACGCAGTATTTT TRBJ2-3 . TRBV6-5 TRBD2
CASSTHQGNEAFF TGCGCCAGCAGCACCCACCAGGGAAATGAAGCTTTCTTT TRBJ1-1 . TRBV5-1 .
CASSQLIQGKTQYF TGTGCCAGCAGCCAACTAATTCAGGGAAAAACGCAGTATTTT TRBJ2-3 . TRBV14 .
CASSKDGGTVFF TGTGCCAGCAGCAAAGATGGGGGTACGGTGTTTTTT TRBJ1-4 . TRBV21-1 .
CASSLTGTGVSEQYF TGTGCCAGCAGTTTAACCGGGACAGGGGTCAGCGAGCAGTACTTC TRBJ2-7 . TRBV28 TRBD1
CASSLVSATNEKLFF TGTGCCAGCAGCTTAGTATCCGCAACTAATGAAAAACTGTTTTTT TRBJ1-4 . TRBV7-2 .
CASSDGAGAQYF TGCGCCAGCAGTGATGGGGCAGGGGCCCAGTACTTC TRBJ2-5 . TRBV10-1 .
CASSSGANVLTF TGTGCCAGCAGCTCTGGGGCCAACGTCCTGACTTTC TRBJ2-6 . TRBV19 .
CASSPGGARAEAFF TGCGCCAGCAGCCCGGGGGGGGCGAGGGCTGAAGCTTTCTTT TRBJ1-1 many TRBV5-1 .
CASSPHNGPGGEAFF TGTGCCAGTAGTCCCCATAACGGCCCGGGCGGAGAAGCTTTCTTT TRBJ1-1 few TRBV19 .
CASSLGDKYEQFF TGTGCCAGCAGCTTAGGCGATAAGTATGAGCAGTTCTTC TRBJ2-1 . TRBV7-8 .
CASSLPKGTGELFF TGTGCCAGCAGCTTGCCTAAAGGCACCGGGGAGCTGTTTTTT TRBJ2-2 . TRBV5-4 .
CASKTGGVGGELFF TGTGCCAGCAAAACAGGGGGCGTAGGCGGGGAGCTGTTTTTT TRBJ2-2 . TRBV5-4 TRBD1
CASGDGATDTQYF TGCGCCAGCGGGGACGGGGCCACAGATACGCAGTATTTT TRBJ2-3 many TRBV5-1 .
CAIRSGGLAGVIDTQYF TGTGCCATCAGGTCCGGGGGGCTAGCGGGAGTGATCGATACGCAGTATTTT TRBJ2-3 . TRBV10-3 TRBD2
CSVEGQGVGGYTF TGCAGCGTAGAGGGACAGGGGGTCGGTGGCTACACCTTC TRBJ1-2 . TRBV29-1 TRBD1
CASRTGLADGYTF TGTGCCAGTAGAACAGGGTTGGCGGATGGCTACACCTTC TRBJ1-2 . TRBV19 .
CASSPDGRIEKLFF TGCGCCAGCAGTCCCGACGGGAGAATCGAAAAACTGTTTTTT TRBJ1-4 . TRBV5-1 .
CASSFALRQETQYF TGTGCCAGCAGCTTTGCCCTCAGACAAGAGACCCAGTACTTC TRBJ2-5 . TRBV12-1 .
CAWRKRRDRGHNAEAFF TGTGCCTGGAGGAAAAGACGGGACAGGGGGCATAATGCTGAAGCTTTCTTT TRBJ1-1 . TRBV30 TRBD1
CASSWGLAGGETQYF TGTGCCAGCAGCTGGGGACTAGCGGGCGGGGAGACCCAGTACTTC TRBJ2-5 once TRBV7-2 TRBD2
CASSLPSFGTDTQYF TGTGCCAGCAGTTTGCCGAGTTTTGGCACAGATACGCAGTATTTT TRBJ2-3 . TRBV28 .
CASTTQGTLREAFF TGTGCCAGCACTACCCAGGGGACTCTCCGAGAAGCTTTCTTT TRBJ1-1 . TRBV28 .
CASELLAGGYNEQFF TGTGCCAGCGAGCTACTAGCGGGAGGGTACAATGAGCAGTTCTTC TRBJ2-1 few TRBV6-1 TRBD2
CASSRSLRVTNEKLFF TGTGCCAGCAGCCGGAGTTTGAGGGTAACTAATGAAAAACTGTTTTTT TRBJ1-4 . TRBV5-5 .
CASSLDGVGDYEQYF TGTGCCAGCAGCTTAGACGGGGTTGGTGACTACGAGCAGTACTTC TRBJ2-7 . TRBV7-6 .
CASSLALAGGDTQYF TGCGCCAGCAGCTTGGCACTAGCGGGAGGGGATACGCAGTATTTT TRBJ2-3 . TRBV5-1 TRBD2
CASSGDRFLEKLFF TGTGCCAGCAGTGGCGACAGGTTTCTCGAAAAACTGTTTTTT TRBJ1-4 few TRBV25-1 .
CASSPIAGLITGELFF TGTGCCAGCAGCCCGATAGCGGGTTTAATCACCGGGGAGCTGTTTTTT TRBJ2-2 . TRBV7-9 TRBD2
CASSLRTSGSRGAGELFF TGTGCCAGCAGCTTAAGGACTAGCGGGAGTCGTGGAGCCGGGGAGCTGTTTTTT TRBJ2-2 . TRBV7-3 TRBD2
CASSAYKGTSNYGYTF TGTGCCAGCTCAGCCTACAAGGGGACCTCTAACTATGGCTACACCTTC TRBJ1-2 . TRBV18 .
CASSHGTSGNNEQFF TGCGCCAGCAGCCACGGGACTAGCGGTAACAATGAGCAGTTCTTC TRBJ2-1 . TRBV5-1 TRBD2
CASSLAAAGTSGSGDEQFF TGTGCCAGCAGCTTAGCGGCCGCCGGGACTAGCGGGAGCGGTGATGAGCAGTTCTTC TRBJ2-1 . TRBV7-6 TRBD2
CASSLASSGRDYEQYF TGTGCCAGCAGCTTGGCGTCTAGCGGGAGGGACTACGAGCAGTACTTC TRBJ2-7 . TRBV5-6 TRBD2
CASSPRQDNTGELFF TGTGCCAGCAGCCCCCGACAGGATAACACCGGGGAGCTGTTTTTT TRBJ2-2 . TRBV9 .
CASTGDTNTEAFF TGTGCCAGTACCGGTGACACGAACACTGAAGCTTTCTTT TRBJ1-1 . TRBV19 .
CASSEETGTYNEQFF TGTGCCAGCAGTGAAGAAACTGGTACCTACAATGAGCAGTTCTTC TRBJ2-1 . TRBV25-1 .
CASSEASGSTGELFF TGTGCCAGCAGTGAAGCTAGCGGGAGTACCGGGGAGCTGTTTTTT TRBJ2-2 . TRBV6-1 TRBD2
CASSLRRGATEAFF TGCGCCAGCAGCTTGCGCAGGGGGGCCACTGAAGCTTTCTTT TRBJ1-1 few TRBV5-1 TRBD1
CASVRRIVETQYF TGTGCCAGCGTCCGGAGAATCGTGGAGACCCAGTACTTC TRBJ2-5 . TRBV28 .